Listed below are T cell receptor beta chains from one sample, sequenced in a study of blood T cell repertoires in COVID-19. The data were produced by immunoSEQ multiplex PCR, yet TCRdb's version contains in-frame clones alone and is incomplete. The table includes about 330,000 clones, roughly 90% detected once. Sequencing input: peripheral blood. The receptors stem from a woman aged 45-65 years with active or convalescent COVID-19. CDR3s include the opening cysteine and the closing phenylalanine or tryptophan. D genes are given only for firm matches.

v_call	d_call	j_call	cdr3_aa
TRBV7-9	TRBD1	TRBJ1-1	CASSLSGQGKTEAFF
TRBV3-1/TRBV3-2	TRBD1	TRBJ1-2	CASSPDRGLGGYTF
TRBV7-2	-	TRBJ2-1	CASSLEATSTLVNEQFF
TRBV27	TRBD2	TRBJ2-5	CASSFLSSGNSETQYF
TRBV30	-	TRBJ1-5	CAWSDTGLINQPQHF
TRBV29-1	TRBD1	TRBJ2-7	CSAGRGNEQYF
TRBV11-3	-	TRBJ2-7	CATPTGEVYEQYF
TRBV18	TRBD1	TRBJ1-4	CASSLKRTGVNEKLFF
TRBV10-3	TRBD2	TRBJ2-1	CAIMAGEYLEQFF
TRBV4-1	TRBD1	TRBJ2-1	CASSQDDRDYNEQFF
TRBV19	TRBD1	TRBJ2-1	CASSTGGSYNEQFF
TRBV7-2	-	TRBJ2-3	CASSLGAGARITQYF
TRBV12-3/TRBV12-4	-	TRBJ1-1	CASSWTDSSVFF
TRBV7-6	-	TRBJ2-7	CASSLVANQHEQYF
TRBV7-8	TRBD2	TRBJ2-1	CASSLGLASYNEQFF
TRBV6-5	TRBD1	TRBJ1-1	CASSGTGMAFF
TRBV28	TRBD2	TRBJ2-1	CASSSGGSGRTFYNEQFF
TRBV28	-	TRBJ2-5	CASRTQETQYF
TRBV7-2	-	TRBJ2-1	CASSHQRALVFF